The clone carrying this T cell receptor (beta chain) was observed a few times. Germline trimming cut 6 bases from V and 2 bases from J; bases unmatched to any gene: 3. The CDR3 runs to 12 residues. Germline CDR1 reads SQVTM; CDR2 reads ANQGSEA. The time point denotes: pre-sensitization, week 0. The treatment was: therapeutic diphenylcyclopropenone sensitization with weekly scalp DPC. RNA extraction used unfractionated whole blood as the source of total RNA. The data originate from a study of human T cells and chemical hapten exposure. TCRdb processed the RACE reads anew with MiXCR; each CDR3 protein has one entry. The sample lists 200,000 to 300,000 distinct CDR3 sequences, about 8.1% occurring once.

The sequence was collected from a woman in her forties with alopecia areata. Some clones in this sample may be carry-over from other donors' samples. V gene TRBV29-1 combines with J gene TRBJ1-2, with 7 bases identical to TRBD1. The sequences come from whole blood, collected in connection with sensitization to the hapten diphenylcyclopropenone (DPC). The chain's CDR3 is CSVSTGNYGYTF. The CDR3 DNA sequence: TGCAGCGTGTCGACAGGGAACTATGGCTACACCTTC.